A selection of T cell receptor beta chains follows, all from one sample in a study of CD8 T cells in Susac syndrome. TCRdb called the immunoSEQ multiplex PCR reads again in MiXCR, with one record for every CDR3 protein. Altogether around 170,000 distinct CDR3 sequences are present, approximately 94% being singletons, with the ten largest covering roughly 0.11%. Sequencing used CD4+ T cells from PBMCs. The source is a human donor with Susac syndrome. CDR3s include the opening cysteine and the closing phenylalanine or tryptophan. Fields, in order: clone size, J gene, V gene, D gene, CDR3 DNA, CDR3 protein. A D gene is named only where the DNA matches it firmly. Rows give clone size only sometimes, using once, few, many, or a class for an expanded clone.

>-|TRBJ2-1|TRBV19|TRBD2
TGTGCCAGTAACATTAGGGGACTAAGCTCCTACAATGAGCAGTTCTTC
CASNIRGLSSYNEQFF
>-|TRBJ2-5|TRBV29-1|-
TGCAGCGTTGTACGGGGAGAGACCCAGTACTTC
CSVVRGETQYF
>-|TRBJ2-1|TRBV7-9|TRBD1
TGTGCCAGCAGCCACTGGACAGGGCTGTCCAATGAGCAGTTCTTC
CASSHWTGLSNEQFF
>-|TRBJ2-5|TRBV28|TRBD2
TGTGCCAGCAGTAGACTAGCGGGGGTCAGCCAAGAGACCCAGTACTTC
CASSRLAGVSQETQYF
>-|TRBJ1-2|TRBV6-5|-
TGTGCCAGCAACGGGGAGAAGGATGGCTACACCTTC
CASNGEKDGYTF
>-|TRBJ2-5|TRBV12-3/TRBV12-4|TRBD2
TGTGCCAGCAGTTTTAGACTAGCGCAGACCCAGTACTTC
CASSFRLAQTQYF
>-|TRBJ1-5|TRBV19|-
TGTGCCAGTAGTTCCGGGACGTTTCTTGGTCAGCCCCAGCATTTT
CASSSGTFLGQPQHF
>-|TRBJ2-1|TRBV5-6|-
TGTGCCAGCAGCTTGCTCGCACAGGCCGTGGCCTACAATGAGCAGTTCTTC
CASSLLAQAVAYNEQFF
>-|TRBJ2-5|TRBV12-3/TRBV12-4|TRBD2
TGTGCCAGCAGTATCGGGGGGACGGAGACCCAGTACTTC
CASSIGGTETQYF
>-|TRBJ2-1|TRBV27|-
TGTGCCAGCAGTTCGGACAAAGTAAATGAGCAGTTCTTC
CASSSDKVNEQFF
>-|TRBJ1-1|TRBV5-1|TRBD1
TGCGCCAGCAGCCCGTGGACAGGGAAGAACACTGAAGCTTTCTTT
CASSPWTGKNTEAFF
>-|TRBJ2-1|TRBV13|-
TGTGCCAGCAGCTTAAGCCACGGACACAATGAGCAGTTCTTC
CASSLSHGHNEQFF
>-|TRBJ2-7|TRBV29-1|-
TGCAGCGTTGATAGCGGAGACGAGCAGTACTTC
CSVDSGDEQYF
>-|TRBJ2-7|TRBV7-6|TRBD1
TGTGCCAGCAGCTTAGGGACAGGGGGTCTCTACGAGCAGTACTTC
CASSLGTGGLYEQYF
>-|TRBJ2-2|TRBV5-1|TRBD1
TGCGCCAGCAGCCCAGCCGGGACAGGGACCGGGGAGCTGTTTTTT
CASSPAGTGTGELFF
>-|TRBJ2-5|TRBV5-1|-
TGCGCCAGCAGCTTGACGGGGCCGTACCAAGAGACCCAGTACTTC
CASSLTGPYQETQYF
>-|TRBJ2-1|TRBV20-1|TRBD2
TGCAGTGCTAGAGATAAGAGAGTAGCGGGCGGCTCCTACAATGAGCAGTTCTTC
CSARDKRVAGGSYNEQFF
>-|TRBJ2-6|TRBV5-4|TRBD1
TGTGCCAGCAGCGTGGACAGGGCTGGGGCCAACGTCCTGACTTTC
CASSVDRAGANVLTF
>-|TRBJ2-7|TRBV6-2/TRBV6-3|TRBD1
TGTGCCAGCAGTTACTCGAGGACAGGGTCTTCGAACGAGCAGTACTTC
CASSYSRTGSSNEQYF
>once|TRBJ1-5|TRBV3-1|-
TGTGCCAGCAGCCAACCTAAGGGGCCCCAGCATTTT
CASSQPKGPQHF
>-|TRBJ2-2|TRBV9|TRBD2
TGTGCCAGCAGCACAGAGCTAGCGGGGAATACCGGGGAGCTGTTTTTT
CASSTELAGNTGELFF